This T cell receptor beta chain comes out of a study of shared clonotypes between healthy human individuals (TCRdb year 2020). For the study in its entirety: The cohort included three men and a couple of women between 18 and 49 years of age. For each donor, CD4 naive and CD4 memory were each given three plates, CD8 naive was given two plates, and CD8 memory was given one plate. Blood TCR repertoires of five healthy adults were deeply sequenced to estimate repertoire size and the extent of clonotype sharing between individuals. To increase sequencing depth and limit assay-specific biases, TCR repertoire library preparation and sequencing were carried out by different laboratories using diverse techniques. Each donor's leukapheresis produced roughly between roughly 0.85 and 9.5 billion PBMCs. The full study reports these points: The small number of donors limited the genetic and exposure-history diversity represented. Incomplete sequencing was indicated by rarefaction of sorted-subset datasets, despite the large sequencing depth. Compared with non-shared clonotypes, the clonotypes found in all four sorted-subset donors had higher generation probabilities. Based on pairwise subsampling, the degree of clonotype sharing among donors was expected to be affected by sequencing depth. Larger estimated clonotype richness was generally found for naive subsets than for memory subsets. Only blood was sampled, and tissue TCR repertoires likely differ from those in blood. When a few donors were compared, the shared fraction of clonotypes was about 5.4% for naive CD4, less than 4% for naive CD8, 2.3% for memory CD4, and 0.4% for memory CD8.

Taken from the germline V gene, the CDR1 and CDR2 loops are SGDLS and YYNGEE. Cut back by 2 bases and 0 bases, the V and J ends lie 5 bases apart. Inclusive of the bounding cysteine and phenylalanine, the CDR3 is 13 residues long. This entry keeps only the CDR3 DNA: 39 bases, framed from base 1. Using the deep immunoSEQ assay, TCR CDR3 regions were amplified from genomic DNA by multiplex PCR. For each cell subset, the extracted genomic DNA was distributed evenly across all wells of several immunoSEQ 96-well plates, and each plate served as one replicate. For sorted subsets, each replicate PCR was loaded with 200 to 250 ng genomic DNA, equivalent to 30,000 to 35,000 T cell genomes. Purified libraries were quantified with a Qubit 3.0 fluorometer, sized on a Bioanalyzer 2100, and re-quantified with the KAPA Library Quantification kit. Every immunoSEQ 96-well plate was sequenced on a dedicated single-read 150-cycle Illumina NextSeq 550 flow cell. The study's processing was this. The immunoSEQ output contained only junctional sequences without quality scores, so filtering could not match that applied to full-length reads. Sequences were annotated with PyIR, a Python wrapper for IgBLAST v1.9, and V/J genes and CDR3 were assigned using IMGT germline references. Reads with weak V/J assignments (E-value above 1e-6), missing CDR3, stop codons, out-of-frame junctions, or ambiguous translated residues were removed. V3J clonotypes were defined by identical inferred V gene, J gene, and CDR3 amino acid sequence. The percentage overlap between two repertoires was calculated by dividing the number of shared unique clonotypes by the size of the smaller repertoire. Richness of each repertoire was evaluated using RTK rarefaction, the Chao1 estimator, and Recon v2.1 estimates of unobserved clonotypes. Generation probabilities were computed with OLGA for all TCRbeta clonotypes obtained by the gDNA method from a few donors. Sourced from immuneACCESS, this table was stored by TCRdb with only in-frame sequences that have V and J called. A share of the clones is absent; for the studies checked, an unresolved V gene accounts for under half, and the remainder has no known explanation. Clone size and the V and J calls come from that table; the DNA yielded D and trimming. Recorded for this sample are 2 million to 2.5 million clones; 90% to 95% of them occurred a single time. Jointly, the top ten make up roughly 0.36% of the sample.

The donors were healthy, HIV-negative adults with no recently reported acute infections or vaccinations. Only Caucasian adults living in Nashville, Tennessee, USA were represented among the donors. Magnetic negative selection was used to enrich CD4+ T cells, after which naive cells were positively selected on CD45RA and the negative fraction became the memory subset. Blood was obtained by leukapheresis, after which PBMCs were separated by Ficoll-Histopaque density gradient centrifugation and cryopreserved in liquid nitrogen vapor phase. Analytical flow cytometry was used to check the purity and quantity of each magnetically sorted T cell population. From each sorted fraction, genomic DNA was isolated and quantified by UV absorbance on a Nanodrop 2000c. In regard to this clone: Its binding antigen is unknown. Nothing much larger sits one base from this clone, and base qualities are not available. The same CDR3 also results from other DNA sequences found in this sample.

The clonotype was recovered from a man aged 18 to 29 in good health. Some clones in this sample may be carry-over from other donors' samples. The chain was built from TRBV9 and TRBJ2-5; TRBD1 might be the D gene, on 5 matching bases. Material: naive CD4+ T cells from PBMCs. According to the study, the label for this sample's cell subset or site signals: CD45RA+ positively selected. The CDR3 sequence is CASSVRDQETQYF. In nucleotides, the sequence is TGTGCCAGCAGCGTCAGGGACCAAGAGACCCAGTACTTC.